This paragraph reports one T cell receptor beta chain. What this receptor recognizes is not known. No clone much larger than this one lies a single base away; base qualities are absent. For deep sequencing, PBMC libraries mostly used approximately 500 ng of input genomic DNA, with six replicates for each sample. The immunoSEQ hsTCRbeta kit was used to prepare TCRbeta libraries, following the manufacturer's instructions. The finished libraries were brought together in one pool at 2.5 to 3.5 nM, which was then read using an Illumina NovaSeq 6000 S4 flow cell. Under the source paper's analysis protocol: The immunoSEQ Analyzer handled quality control and preprocessing of the raw data. The analysis was restricted to productive rearrangements, with each unique CDR3 amino acid sequence defining a clonotype. Using the R package tcR, the researchers computed the Gini-Simpson index as their estimate of repertoire clonality. Student's t test was used to compare Gini indices, and Pearson correlation was used to assess associations with tumor size change. Imported from immuneACCESS, the table was reduced by TCRdb to in-frame sequences with V and J called. These copies leave out some clones; in studies compared against another copy, an unresolved V gene accounts for under half, and the cause of the remainder is not known. V and J calls and clone size come straight from that table; D and trimming were deduced from the DNA. This sample lists over 10,000 clones; over 60% were detected once. Around 2.5% of the sample rests with the top ten.

The sample originates from a study of neoadjuvant anti-PD-1 for oral cavity cancer (dated by TCRdb to the early 2020s). About the full investigation: Three to four biweekly doses of nivolumab at 3 mg/kg were mostly administered to patients before curative-intent surgical resection. Under RECIST 1.1, a patient counted as a responder if showing complete response, partial response or stable disease, and as a non-responder if showing progression. The parent correlative cohort included approximately 13 patients, with an approximately 35% response rate. A fourth nivolumab dose was given around day 43 to patients without progression, and definitive surgical resection was performed in those patients on days 50-56. Study-wide conclusions, independent of this receptor: A higher pretreatment blood Treg/Th17 ratio correlated with both higher pretreatment blood TCRbeta clonality and lower post-treatment tumor TCRbeta clonality. Only a few patients per response group were included in the TCR analyses, and the authors called for validation in larger cohorts. After neoadjuvant nivolumab, T cell clonality (Gini index) in PBMCs was significantly higher in non-responders than in responders.

Reading the label with the study, this specimen's time point is: before neoadjuvant nivolumab. None of the patients had received prior systemic or radiation treatment, and all were newly diagnosed with stage II-IVA oral cavity squamous cell carcinoma. The cohort consisted of patients with HPV-negative, locally advanced oral cavity squamous cell carcinoma. No culture maintenance or expansion was done, as the peripheral blood mononuclear cells went straight to analysis. Samples came from a longitudinal correlative study of a single-arm phase II trial of neoadjuvant nivolumab in oral cavity squamous cell carcinoma. Genomic DNA-based TCRbeta sequencing was performed on subject-matched pre- and post-treatment PBMCs and tumors from three responders and three non-responders. Peripheral blood mononuclear cells were collected before nivolumab treatment and again after treatment, at the time of surgery. Genomic DNA was isolated from PBMCs using the Maxwell RSC DNA from Cells kit.

V gives up 0 bases and J gives up 1 base, and the segment between their germline ends measures 3 bases. Spanning cysteine to phenylalanine, the CDR3 consists of 13 amino acids. Solely the CDR3 DNA is kept, with 39 bases framed from the first base. As encoded in the germline V gene, CDR1 is SGHRS while CDR2 is YFSETQ. This sequence originates from a person aged 35 to 85 with oral cavity squamous cell carcinoma. The input for sequencing was PBMCs, taken before nivolumab (anti-PD-1) treatment. The rearrangement combines TRBV5-1 with TRBJ2-3; no D gene can be assigned with confidence. The encoded CDR3 is CASSLAGTDTQYF. The bases are TGCGCCAGCAGCTTGGCTGGCACAGATACGCAGTATTTT. Full variable domain (CDR3 extended with the reference TRBV5-1 and TRBJ2-3 proteins): KAGVTQTPRYLIKTRGQQVTLSCSPISGHRSVSWYQQTPGQGLQFLFEYFSETQRNKGNFPGRFSGRQFSNSRSEMNVSTLELGDSALYLCASSLAGTDTQYFGPGTRLTVL.